This entry concerns a single T cell receptor (beta chain). This specimen comes from a study of blood T cell repertoires in COVID-19. Study-level background: PBMCs, B-cell-depleted T cells, or T cells provided the cDNA or gDNA that made up the material.

Sequenced by immunoSEQ multiplex PCR; TCRdb stores in-frame clones only, minus some. Of 200,000 to 250,000 clones in the sample, 92% are singletons; the top ten hold 0.75% to 1%. The CDR3 runs 15 residues. V lost 2 bases and J lost 2, with 11 bases in between. Germline V lookup: CDR1 SGHRS, CDR2 YFSETQ. The sequencing input was peripheral blood. The rearrangement links TRBV5-1 to TRBJ2-1; weak D call: TRBD1 (6 bases). The receptor comes from a man between 60 and 75 years old with COVID-19, enrolled during active disease. This chain's CDR3 is CASSFQGNPYNEQFF. The CDR3 region has the DNA TGCGCCAGCAGCTTTCAGGGGAACCCCTACAATGAGCAGTTCTTC. Complete variable domain (other parts from reference TRBV5-1 and TRBJ2-1): KAGVTQTPRYLIKTRGQQVTLSCSPISGHRSVSWYQQTPGQGLQFLFEYFSETQRNKGNFPGRFSGRQFSNSRSEMNVSTLELGDSALYLCASSFQGNPYNEQFFGPGTRLTVL.